These 15 T cell receptor beta chains originate from one sample sequenced in a study of tumor-infiltrating lymphocytes in primary liver carcinoma. Researchers drew blood RNA from unsorted whole blood and extracted germline DNA as well. Synthesis of TCR beta cDNA was carried out from 500 ng total RNA with a constant-region primer. Libraries of TCR beta came from three nested multiplex PCR rounds with slightly modified ARM-PCR. Researchers ran the first two PCR rounds for about 11 cycles each with TRBV1-TRBV30 forward primers and a C-beta reverse primer. TCRdb re-analysed the multiplex PCR reads in MiXCR, keeping a single row per CDR3 protein. The sample holds over 250,000 distinct CDR3 sequences; about three fifths are singletons and the top ten take more than 15%. The sample taken for sequencing was peripheral blood. The origin of the receptors is a woman between 25 and 40 years old with primary liver carcinoma and hepatitis B virus infection.

Regarding this clonotype: A much larger clone differs from this one at a single base, so this may be a read error. This chain connects TRBV6-6 to TRBJ2-1, with 7 bases fitting TRBD2. CDR3 size: 16 residues. The trim removed 6 bases at V and 0 bases at J, leaving 8 bases unmatched. The germline CDR1 and CDR2 sequences are MNHNY and SVGAGI (reference sequence). The CDR3 here is CASRNRDYSSYNEQFF. As DNA, the CDR3 is TGTGCCAGCAGGAACCGGGACTACTCCTCCTACAATGAGCAGTTCTTC.

Turning to this clonotype: A read error may explain this, as a much larger clone is one base away. The chain joins TRBV12-3 or TRBV12-4 to TRBJ2-2, with D unresolved. The CDR3 spans 12 residues. V was trimmed by 7 bases and J by 6 bases, leaving 9 bases between them. CDR3 nucleotides: TGTGCCAGCACCCGGGCGGCCGGGGAGCTGTTTTTT. This codes for CASTRAAGELFF.

This clonotype was recorded only once. The CDR3 sequence is CASSLVRGSTDTQYF. CDR3 DNA: TGTGCCAGCAGCTTGGTCAGGGGAAGCACAGATACGCAGTATTTT. This sequence joins TRBV5-5 and TRBJ2-3; D possibly corresponds to TRBD1 (6 bases). Germline V CDR1 and CDR2: SGHKS, YYEKEE (reference sequence). Trimming pared 0 bases from V and 0 bases from J, leaving 8 bases between. There are 15 residues in the CDR3.

The chain joins TRBV4-1 to TRBJ1-1; maybe TRBD1 (5 bases). The CDR3 extends over 13 amino acids. Germline V CDR1 and CDR2: MGHRA, YSYEKL. Trimming stripped 3 bases from V and 7 bases from J, with 12 bases between. CDR3 sequence (DNA): TGCGCCAGCAGCCAGACAGCATTTAATGAAGCTTTCTTT. Its protein product is CASSQTAFNEAFF.

This clonotype occurred many times. For the CDR3, the DNA is TGCAGCGTTCGTGAAGGGGGCTTTAAGACCCAGTACTTC. Amino acid sequence: CSVREGGFKTQYF. The V and J genes are TRBV29-1 and TRBJ2-5; 7 bases are a match to TRBD1. Trimming at V came to 5 bases and at J to 6 bases, leaving 9 bases not matched to a gene. Germline CDR1 and CDR2: SQVTM and ANQGSEA. This CDR3 has 13 amino acids.

Comments on this clonotype: Being one base from a much bigger clone, this may be a read error. The chain combines TRBV11-3 with TRBJ1-1; 7 bases agree with TRBD1. The CDR3 runs 17 residues. V lost 3 bases, J lost 4 bases, and 14 bases stayed unmatched. Germline V gene sequence: CDR1 SGHNT, CDR2 YENEEA. The CDR3 nucleotides read TGTGCCAGCAGCTTTCACCGACAGGGAGAGGAGACCACTGAAGCTTTCTTT. Its protein is CASSFHRQGEETTEAFF.

As for this clonotype: One junction end does not reproduce the germline sequence, and a read error may be involved. This rearrangement joins TRBV24-1 to TRBJ2-2; possibly TRBD2 for D (5 bases). CDR3 size: 12 residues. Germline V gene data show CDR1 as KGHDR and CDR2 as SFDVKD. CDR3 in amino acids: CATSAAAGELFF. Here the CDR3 DNA reads TGTGCCACCAGTGCGGCAGCCGGGGAACTGTTTTTT.

The gene calls are TRBV12-3 or TRBV12-4 and TRBJ2-5; the match to TRBD2 covers 10 bases. The CDR3 extends over 15 amino acids. With V trimmed by 6 bases and J by 5 bases, 9 bases remained unmatched. The CDR3 region is CASSRLAGLHETQYF. The DNA for the CDR3 is TGTGCCAGCAGCCGACTAGCGGGCCTCCATGAGACCCAGTACTTC.

In the case of this clonotype: It is likely a read error, because the conserved phenylalanine at the end of the CDR3 is missing. V is TRBV11-2 and J is TRBJ2-1, with 13 positions matching TRBD2. The germline V gene encodes CDR1 SGHAT and CDR2 FQNNGV. This CDR3 has 18 residues. The CDR3 sequence is CARSSLEGLAGTYNEQFL. CDR3 nucleotide sequence: TGTGCCAGGAGCTCGTTAGAGGGACTAGCGGGAACCTACAATGAGCAGTTCTTA.

Concerning this clonotype itself: Mismatch with germline at one junction end may stem from a read error. The chain links TRBV6-2 or TRBV6-3 to TRBJ2-7, with TRBD2 as a possible D gene (6 bases). The CDR3 is 15 residues long. Per the germline V gene, CDR1 is MNHEY and CDR2 is SVGEGT. CDR3 region: CANSRSWDFTYEQYF. The CDR3 DNA is TGTGCCAACAGTCGAAGCTGGGACTTCACCTACGAGCAGTACTTC.

This clonotype was observed many times. The chain recombines TRBV11-2 with TRBJ1-6; D not certain. The CDR3 length is 12 residues. Between the trimmed V and J ends, which lost 5 bases and 13 bases, there was a span of 12 bases. CDR1 and CDR2 (germline): SGHAT, FQNNGV. Here the CDR3 DNA reads TGTGCCAGCAGCCAACCTAGTACTCCCCTCCACTTT. Translated: CASSQPSTPLHF. The whole variable domain, filled in from reference TRBV11-2 and TRBJ1-6, reads EAGVAQSPRYKIIEKRQSVAFWCNPISGHATLYWYQQILGQGPKLLIQFQNNGVVDDSQLPKDRFSAERLKGVDSTLKIQPAKLEDSAVYLCASSQPSTPLHFGNGTRLTVT.

A remark on this clonotype: A read error is possible here, since a much larger clone lies one base away. The gene calls are TRBV12-3 or TRBV12-4 and TRBJ2-7; 9 bases are a match to TRBD2. The CDR3 runs to 15 residues. Trimming took 2 bases from V and 5 from J; bases not matched to a gene: 7. In nucleotides, the CDR3 is TGTGCCAGCAGTTTAAGCCTACGCGGGAGGGACGAGCAGTACTTC. Its protein product is CASSLSLRGRDEQYF.

The table lists this clonotype with a few counts. This sequence joins TRBV4-1 and TRBJ2-3; 8 nucleotides line up with TRBD2. The CDR3 totals 16 residues. Germline CDR1 is MGHRA and CDR2 is YSYEKL. After removal of 1 base from V and 4 bases from J, the junction contained 7 bases not matched to a gene. The CDR3 is CASSQGSGSVADTQYF. The DNA of the CDR3 is TGCGCCAGCAGCCAAGGGAGCGGGAGTGTCGCAGATACGCAGTATTTT.

In the case of this clonotype: This may come from a read error, since a much larger clone is one base off. The rearrangement joins TRBV12-3 or TRBV12-4 to TRBJ2-2; no reliable D call. V lost 10 bases and J 5 bases, leaving 14 bases between the germline ends. The CDR3 covers 13 residues. CDR3 sequence reads: CANSPQRTGELFF. CDR3 DNA sequence: TGTGCCAACAGCCCTCAGAGAACCGGGGAGCTGTTTTTT.

CDR3: CASSFPGTGVGAEAFF. CDR3 DNA: TGTGCCAGCAGTTTCCCCGGGACAGGGGTCGGCGCTGAAGCTTTCTTT. The chain is built from TRBV5-6 and TRBJ1-1; 10 nucleotides align to TRBD1. CDR1 and CDR2 from the germline V gene are SGHDT and YYEEEE. V gave up 5 bases and J gave up 6 bases; unmatched junction bases: 13. The CDR3 consists of 16 residues.